Listed here is a single TCR beta chain. Trimming removed 4 bases from V and 2 bases from J; junction bases left unmatched: 1. This CDR3 has 13 residues. TCRdb keeps only in-frame clones here, not all; method: immunoSEQ multiplex PCR. The table lists about 120,000 clones, around nine tenths of them singletons. The data stem from a study of control samples from healthy donors and cancer patients. This chain joins TRBV12-3 or TRBV12-4 and TRBJ2-7; 8 bases align to TRBD2. Specimen: blood. The TCR sequence derives from a man aged 30-40 years in good health. This CDR3 is CASSSAGAYEQYV. CDR3 nucleotides: TGTGCCAGCAGTTCAGCGGGGGCCTACGAGCAGTACGTC.